Presented here are 16 T cell receptor beta chains from one specimen sequenced in a study of T cells after yellow fever vaccination. TCRdb recomputed calls from the 5' RACE reads with MiXCR, one row per CDR3 protein. The repertoire holds some 240,000 distinct CDR3 sequences, with about 3.5% as singletons. The sample consisted of PBMCs, taken 15 days after the yellow fever booster vaccination. The receptors derive from a man aged 18 to 30 who received the YFV17D yellow fever vaccine.

The sample holds many counts of this clonotype. The chain uses TRBV20-1 and TRBJ2-7; the match to TRBD2 covers 7 bases. The germline gives CDR1 DFQATT, CDR2 SNEGSKA (reference sequence). The CDR3 runs to 13 residues. Germline trimming cut 6 bases from V and 6 bases from J; bases unmatched to any gene: 11. The CDR3 DNA follows: TGCAGTGCCGAAAGGGACTACATTGCCGAGCAGTACTTC. Its translation is CSAERDYIAEQYF.

At least ten counts were recorded for this clonotype. The chain employs TRBV15 and TRBJ2-7, with 8 bases aligning to TRBD2. CDR3 size: 15 residues. Unmatched junction bases numbered 5, after V lost 0 bases and J lost 4 bases. Per germline, CDR1 LNHNV and CDR2 YYDKDF (reference sequence). CDR3 coding DNA: TGTGCCACCAGCAGAGACGTACTAGCGGAATACGAGCAGTACGTC. Protein product: CATSRDVLAEYEQYV.

This clonotype was counted ten times or more. The V call is TRBV30, the J call TRBJ1-1; D not resolved. Trimming shortened V by 6 bases and J by 0 bases, and 20 bases separated the two germline ends. The CDR3 totals 16 residues. Germline CDR1 is GTSNPN and CDR2 is SVGIG (reference sequence). This CDR3 reads CACSRGPDIMNTEAFF. The CDR3 nucleotides are TGTGCCTGTTCGAGAGGTCCTGATATTATGAACACTGAAGCTTTCTTT.

This clonotype has a count of ten or more. In DNA form, the CDR3 reads TGCGCCAGCAGCCAAGAAATGGGGGACAATGAGCAGTTCTTC. Residues: CASSQEMGDNEQFF. This chain uses TRBV4-3 with TRBJ2-1, with D possibly called TRBD1 or TRBD2 (5 bases each). The ends were cut back, 0 bases at V and 5 bases at J, with 8 bases in the middle. The CDR3 is 14 amino acids. Per germline, CDR1 LGHNA and CDR2 YSLEER.

This clonotype was detected ten times or more. V and J are TRBV12-3 or TRBV12-4 and TRBJ1-3; D gene unclear. Trimming removed 6 bases at V and 1 base at J, with 16 bases between. This CDR3 spans 16 amino acids. The CDR3 sequence: CASSLGRPNSGNTIYF. The DNA for the CDR3 is TGTGCCAGCAGCCTTGGGAGGCCTAATTCTGGAAACACCATATATTTT.

This clonotype was counted ten times or more. V and J are TRBV20-1 and TRBJ1-4; 9 bases match TRBD1. Germline loops: CDR1 DFQATT, CDR2 SNEGSKA (reference sequence). The length of the CDR3 is 14 residues. J was trimmed by 7 bases and V by 4 bases; bases with no gene match: 7. The CDR3 loop is CSATRQGDGEKLFF. The CDR3 coding sequence is TGCAGTGCTACCCGACAGGGGGATGGTGAAAAACTGTTTTTT.

This clonotype was picked up many times. This chain connects TRBV7-2 to TRBJ1-5; D is perhaps TRBD1 (6 bases). The CDR3 extends over 14 amino acids. Germline V gives CDR1 SGHTA, CDR2 FQGNSA. Trimming pared 6 bases from V and 7 bases from J, leaving 16 bases between. This chain's CDR3 is CASSLDSSYQPQHF. For the CDR3, the DNA is TGTGCCAGCAGTTTGGACAGTAGTTACCAGCCCCAGCATTTT.

This clonotype has ten or more counts. The chain is built from TRBV7-2 and TRBJ2-2; 9 nucleotides agree with TRBD1. The J segment lost 6 bases and the V segment lost 3 bases, leaving 8 bases of the junction unmatched. Germline V gene lookup returns CDR1 SGHTA and CDR2 FQGNSA. This CDR3 region has 16 residues. In DNA, the CDR3 is TGTGCCAGCAGCTTGTTCCGGACAGGGGTAGCCGGGGAGCTGTTTTTT. It codes for CASSLFRTGVAGELFF.

This clonotype was observed many times. Here the CDR3 reads CSVVGHTTYNEQFF. The CDR3 DNA reads as TGCAGCGTTGTCGGCCACACAACCTACAATGAGCAGTTCTTC. The chain couples TRBV29-1 to TRBJ2-1; D gene ambiguous. Per the germline V gene, CDR1 is SQVTM and CDR2 is ANQGSEA. V was pared by 4 bases and J by 2 bases, with 12 bases between. CDR3 size: 14 residues.

The table lists this clonotype with many counts. The chain recombines TRBV7-3 with TRBJ2-1; TRBD2 matches 9 bases. This CDR3 comprises 17 residues. The germline CDR1 and CDR2 sequences are SGHTA and FQGTGA. The trim removed 5 bases at V and 9 bases at J, leaving 17 bases unmatched. CDR3 region: CASSPSARGGLRGEQFF. The CDR3 DNA is TGTGCCAGCAGCCCCTCCGCGCGGGGGGGCCTGAGGGGTGAGCAGTTCTTC.

This clonotype was recorded many times. The rearrangement uses TRBV4-1 and TRBJ2-1; no definite D call. Trimming removed 1 base from V and 5 bases from J, with 6 bases in between. Germline CDR1 MGHRA, CDR2 YSYEKL. This CDR3 has 13 amino acids. The CDR3 reads CASSQAMNNEQFF. The CDR3 region has the DNA TGCGCCAGCAGCCAAGCTATGAACAATGAGCAGTTCTTC.

This clonotype was picked up many times. The V call is TRBV4-3, the J call TRBJ1-2; unclear D gene. The ends were cut back, 0 bases at V and 2 bases at J, with 13 bases in the middle. There are 16 residues in the CDR3. Germline V gives CDR1 LGHNA, CDR2 YSLEER. The DNA for the CDR3 is TGCGCCAGCAGCCAAGATGTGTTGGGTTCCAACTATGGCTACACCTTC. This codes for CASSQDVLGSNYGYTF.

This clonotype has ten or more counts. The CDR3 DNA reads as TGTGCCAGCAGCTCCCCCCCCGGACTAGTTGAGCAGTTCTTC. It specifies CASSSPPGLVEQFF. The chain is built from TRBV7-9 and TRBJ2-1; TRBD2 matches at 7 bases. The CDR3 is 14 residues long. Germline V lookup: CDR1 SEHNR, CDR2 FQNEAQ (reference sequence). Unmatched junction bases numbered 9, after V lost 4 bases and J lost 9 bases.

This clonotype was counted many times. The rearrangement joins TRBV3-1 to TRBJ2-5; D gene ambiguous. In germline, CDR1 is LGHDT, CDR2 YNNKEL (reference sequence). V lost 0 bases to trimming and J lost 3 bases, with 8 bases between them. The CDR3 contains 14 residues. The CDR3 DNA follows: TGTGCCAGCAGCCAAGATCCACGGGAAGAGACCCAGTACTTC. Translating gives CASSQDPREETQYF.

There are many counts of this clonotype. CDR3: CATSRSPTADTQYF. CDR3 nucleotide sequence: TGTGCCACCAGCAGATCCCCGACCGCAGATACGCAGTATTTT. The rearrangement uses TRBV15 and TRBJ2-3; D gene uncertain. Per the germline V gene, CDR1 is LNHNV and CDR2 is YYDKDF (reference sequence). This CDR3 is 14 amino acids long. Trimming cost V 2 bases and J 4 bases, with 10 bases left between them.

This clonotype appeared a few times. The chain carries TRBV6-5 and TRBJ1-1; D remains ambiguous. V was shortened by 5 bases and J by 1 base, with 11 bases between the two germline ends. Germline loops: CDR1 MNHEY, CDR2 SVGAGI. This CDR3 comprises 14 residues. The chain's CDR3 is CASSTRQRNTEAFF. CDR3 DNA sequence: TGTGCCAGCAGTACCCGACAAAGGAACACTGAAGCTTTCTTT.